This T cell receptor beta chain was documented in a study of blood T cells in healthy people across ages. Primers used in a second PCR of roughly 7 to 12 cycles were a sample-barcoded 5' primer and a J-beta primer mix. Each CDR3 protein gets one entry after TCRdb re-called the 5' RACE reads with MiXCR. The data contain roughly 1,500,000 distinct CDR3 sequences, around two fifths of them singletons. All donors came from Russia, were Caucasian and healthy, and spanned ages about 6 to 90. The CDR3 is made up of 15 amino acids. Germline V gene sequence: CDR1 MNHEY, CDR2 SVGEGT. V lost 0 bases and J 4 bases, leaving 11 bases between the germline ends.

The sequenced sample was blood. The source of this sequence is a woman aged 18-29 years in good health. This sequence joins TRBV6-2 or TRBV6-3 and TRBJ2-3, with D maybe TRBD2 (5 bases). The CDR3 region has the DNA TGTGCCAGCAGTTACTCAGCGGTGGGCCCAGATACGCAGTATTTT. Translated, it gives CASSYSAVGPDTQYF.